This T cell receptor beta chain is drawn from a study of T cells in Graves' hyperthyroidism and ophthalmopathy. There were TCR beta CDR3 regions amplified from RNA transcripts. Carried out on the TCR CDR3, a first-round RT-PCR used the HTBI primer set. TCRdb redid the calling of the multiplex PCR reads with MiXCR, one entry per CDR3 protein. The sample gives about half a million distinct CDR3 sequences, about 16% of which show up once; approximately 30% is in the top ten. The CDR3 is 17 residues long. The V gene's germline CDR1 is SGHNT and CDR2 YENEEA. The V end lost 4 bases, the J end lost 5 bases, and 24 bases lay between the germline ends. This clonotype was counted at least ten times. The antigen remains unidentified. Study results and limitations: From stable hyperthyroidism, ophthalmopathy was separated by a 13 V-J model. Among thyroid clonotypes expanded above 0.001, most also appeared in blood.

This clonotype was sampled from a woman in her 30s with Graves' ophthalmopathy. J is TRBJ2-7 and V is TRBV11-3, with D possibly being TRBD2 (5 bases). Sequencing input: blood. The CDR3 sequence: CASSSPKVGLVRNEQYF. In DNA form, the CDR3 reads TGTGCCAGCAGCTCTCCTAAAGTAGGACTGGTTCGTAACGAGCAGTACTTC.